The 22 T cell receptor beta chains in this list originate from one sample, sequenced in a study of regulatory T cells in long-lasting Graves disease. The time point is: newly diagnosed GD, antithyroid drugs for less than 3 months. PBMC-derived RNA was used for the TCR library. Relying on iRepertoire HTBI primers and Arm-PCR of CDR3 regions, the team built TCR beta libraries. MiXCR, applied by TCRdb to the multiplex PCR reads, yields one record per CDR3 protein. This table has about 540,000 distinct CDR3 sequences, roughly 12% appearing once. This sample also belongs to another study, concerning T cells in Graves' hyperthyroidism and ophthalmopathy.

Material: peripheral blood mononuclear cells (PBMCs), obtained at new diagnosis, from a patient treated with antithyroid drugs. The receptors were gathered from a man aged 30 to 45 with Graves disease.

The V and J genes are TRBV4-1 and TRBJ2-5; TRBD1 is a possible D gene (5 bases). The CDR3 runs to 13 residues. The germline V gene has CDR1 MGHRA and CDR2 YSYEKL. The germline V and J ends were trimmed by 3 bases and 9 bases, with 14 bases remaining between them. The CDR3 here is CASSQGYRLAQYF. CDR3 DNA sequence: TGCGCCAGCAGCCAGGGATACAGGCTGGCCCAGTACTTC.

This clonotype was observed many times. The V gene is TRBV27, the J gene TRBJ2-3, with D possibly being TRBD2 (5 bases). Germline V lookup: CDR1 MNHEY, CDR2 SMNVEV (reference sequence). The V end was cut by 2 bases, the J end by 3 bases, with 9 bases between. CDR3 length equals 14 residues. CDR3 residues: CASSLDYTTDTQYF. The CDR3 DNA follows: TGTGCCAGCAGTTTAGACTACACAACAGATACGCAGTATTTT.

This clonotype was observed a few times. The V and J genes are TRBV24-1 and TRBJ1-5, with a possible D match to TRBD1 (6 bases). The CDR3 spans 13 residues. The V end was cut by 12 bases, the J end by 1 base, with 12 bases between. Looked up from germline, CDR1 is KGHDR and CDR2 is SFDVKD. CDR3 region: CAVGTSSNQPQHF. The CDR3 DNA reads TGTGCCGTCGGGACAAGCAGCAATCAGCCCCAGCATTTT.

In its sample, this clonotype was seen many times. The chain recombines TRBV12-3 or TRBV12-4 with TRBJ2-2; 10 nucleotides agree with TRBD2. Trimming removed 5 bases from V and 2 bases from J; junction bases left unmatched: 8. The CDR3 contains 17 residues. The CDR3 bases are TGTGCCAGCAGTCACCGAGCGGGAGGGATTAACACCGGGGAGCTGTTTTTT. As protein: CASSHRAGGINTGELFF.

In this sample, this clonotype turned up many times. The chain employs TRBV20-1 and TRBJ2-5; D perhaps matches TRBD1 (5 bases). Germline values: CDR1 DFQATT, CDR2 SNEGSKA (reference sequence). CDR3 length: 14 residues. The ends were cut back, 6 bases at V and 1 base at J, with 15 bases in the middle. The chain's CDR3 is CSANKQVPQETQYF. The CDR3, as DNA: TGCAGTGCAAATAAACAGGTCCCCCAAGAGACCCAGTACTTC.

This clonotype was seen at least ten times. The V call is TRBV12-3 or TRBV12-4, the J call TRBJ1-1, with D unclear. This CDR3 is 16 amino acids long. Trimming took 3 bases from V and 1 from J, leaving 15 bases between them. In nucleotides, the CDR3 is TGTGCCAGCAGTTTGTTAGGGCCAGCCGGGAACACTGAAGCTTTCTTT. Protein sequence: CASSLLGPAGNTEAFF.

The sample holds many counts of this clonotype. V usage is TRBV20-1 and J usage is TRBJ2-2; 11 bases map to TRBD2. The CDR3 has 15 amino acids. In germline, CDR1 is DFQATT, CDR2 SNEGSKA (reference sequence). V was clipped by 5 bases and J by 6 bases; unmatched bases: 8. CDR3 protein: CSASSLAGEAGELFF. The CDR3 coding sequence is TGCAGTGCTTCCTCACTAGCGGGAGAAGCCGGGGAGCTGTTTTTT.

This clonotype was recorded a few times. This rearrangement joins TRBV9 to TRBJ1-1; the D is unclear. The CDR3 runs to 15 residues. CDR1 is SGDLS, CDR2 YYNGEE, per germline. Trimming stripped 6 bases from V and 0 bases from J, with 15 bases between. This CDR3 is CASTDRGGMNTEAFF. Written as DNA, the CDR3 is TGTGCCAGCACCGACCGGGGAGGGATGAACACTGAAGCTTTCTTT.

This clonotype has a handful of counts. The V and J genes are TRBV5-1 and TRBJ2-5; possible D gene TRBD1, 6 bases. V was shortened by 0 bases and J by 1 base, with 10 bases between the two germline ends. The CDR3 spans 15 residues. The germline V gene has CDR1 SGHRS and CDR2 YFSETQ. CDR3 amino acids: CASSLEDSFQETQYF. The CDR3, as DNA: TGCGCCAGCAGCTTGGAGGACAGTTTCCAAGAGACCCAGTACTTC.

In its sample, this clonotype was seen many times. This chain links TRBV2 with TRBJ2-6, with TRBD1 matching 8 bases. The CDR3 consists of 16 residues. Germline CDR1 SNHLY, CDR2 FYNNEI. V trimming: 6 bases; J trimming: 2 bases; junction bases outside the gene matches: 6. CDR3 in DNA: TGTGCCAGCAGCAGGGGGCTGTCTGCTGGGGCCAACGTCCTGACTTTC. Protein: CASSRGLSAGANVLTF.

Only a few counts were recorded for this clonotype. A read error is possible here, since a much larger clone lies one base away. The rearrangement uses TRBV14 and TRBJ2-5; unclear D gene. From germline, CDR1 is SGHDN and CDR2 FVKESK. The CDR3 has 13 amino acids. V lost 3 bases and J lost 0, with 5 bases in between. CDR3 sequence (DNA): TGTGCCAGCAGCCAGGCCTACCAAGAGACCCAGTACTTC. Its protein is CASSQAYQETQYF.

This clonotype was observed a handful of times. The chain links TRBV27 to TRBJ2-5; maybe TRBD1 (5 bases). The germline V and J ends were trimmed by 6 bases and 2 bases, with 7 bases remaining between them. This CDR3 is built from 12 residues. From germline, CDR1 is MNHEY and CDR2 SMNVEV (reference sequence). CDR3 loop: CASRRQQETQYF. CDR3 DNA sequence: TGTGCCAGCAGACGACAGCAAGAGACCCAGTACTTC.

Points on this clonotype: Since a far larger clone is one base different, this is likely a read error. This rearrangement joins TRBV20-1 to TRBJ2-1, with 9 bases identical to TRBD2. From germline, CDR1 is DFQATT and CDR2 SNEGSKA (reference sequence). V dropped 6 bases and J dropped 10; count of bases not matched to a gene: 16. The CDR3 is 15 amino acids. The CDR3: CSATTSGGMAYEQFF. CDR3 nucleotide sequence: TGCAGTGCAACGACTAGCGGAGGTATGGCCTACGAGCAGTTCTTC.

In its sample, this clonotype was seen many times. The chain employs TRBV6-1 and TRBJ2-2, with 13 nucleotides matching TRBD2. The germline V gene has CDR1 MNHNS and CDR2 SASEGT. Trimming took 9 bases from V and 6 from J; bases not matched to a gene: 7. The CDR3 covers 15 residues. CDR3 coding DNA: TGTGCCAGTACCGGGACTAGCGGGACGGCCGGGGAGCTGTTTTTT. Protein sequence: CASTGTSGTAGELFF.

This clonotype was found many times. The genes are TRBV18 and TRBJ1-1; D might be TRBD1 (5 bases). The germline V and J ends were trimmed by 3 bases and 2 bases, with 10 bases remaining between them. CDR3 length equals 14 residues. Per germline, CDR1 KGHSH and CDR2 LQKENI. Here the CDR3 reads CASSPAQGNTEAFF. Written as DNA, the CDR3 is TGTGCCAGCTCACCGGCTCAGGGTAACACTGAAGCTTTCTTT.

This clonotype was observed many times. The rearrangement joins TRBV6-5 to TRBJ2-5; D remains unclear. Looked up from germline, CDR1 is MNHEY and CDR2 is SVGAGI. The CDR3 is 15 residues long. Trimming shortened V by 2 bases and J by 0 bases, and 10 bases separated the two germline ends. DNA of the CDR3: TGTGCCAGCAGTTACATTCGAGGCCACCAAGAGACCCAGTACTTC. Translating it yields CASSYIRGHQETQYF.

The V call is TRBV12-3 or TRBV12-4, the J call TRBJ1-5; D is undetermined. The CDR3 totals 13 residues. Deletions cut 3 bases from V and 7 bases from J, with 10 bases between. In nucleotides, the CDR3 is TGTGCCAGCAGTTTCGACCTCTACCAGCCCCAGCATTTT. It specifies CASSFDLYQPQHF.

The chain uses TRBV24-1 and TRBJ2-6, with 7 bases identical to TRBD2. Trimming cost V 6 bases and J 4 bases; bases outside gene matches: 8. The CDR3 runs 16 residues. Germline V gene lookup returns CDR1 KGHDR and CDR2 SFDVKD. Here the CDR3 reads CATSPEAGAGANVLTF. The CDR3 nucleotides read TGTGCCACCAGTCCTGAGGCGGGAGCCGGGGCCAACGTCCTGACTTTC.

This clonotype was observed at least ten times. The chain combines TRBV20-1 with TRBJ1-2; D gene unclear. Between the trimmed V and J ends, which lost 1 base and 4 bases, there was a span of 10 bases. Looked up from germline, CDR1 is DFQATT and CDR2 is SNEGSKA (reference sequence). CDR3 length equals 13 residues. The CDR3 here is CSARVLSFYGYTF. The CDR3 bases are TGCAGTGCTAGAGTTTTGTCGTTCTATGGCTACACCTTC.

This clonotype came up a few times. The chain uses TRBV6-1 and TRBJ1-1; D not certain. This CDR3 contains 14 residues. The germline V gene has CDR1 MNHNS and CDR2 SASEGT. V lost 5 bases, J lost 0 bases, and 10 bases lay in between. CDR3 sequence reads: CASSPRWVNTEAFF. CDR3 in DNA: TGTGCCAGCAGTCCGAGGTGGGTGAACACTGAAGCTTTCTTT.

The chain uses TRBV19 and TRBJ2-1; D gene unclear. CDR1 and CDR2 from the germline V gene are LNHDA and SQIVND (reference sequence). The CDR3 runs 16 residues. Trimming shortened V by 0 bases and J by 0 bases, and 9 bases separated the two germline ends. CDR3 DNA: TGTGCCAGTAGTATAGAATACACGAGCTCCTACAATGAGCAGTTCTTC. This gives the protein CASSIEYTSSYNEQFF.

Ten or more counts support this clonotype. The CDR3 is CASSALTGSRPQHF. The CDR3, as DNA: TGTGCCAGCAGCGCTTTGACAGGGTCCAGGCCCCAGCATTTT. The chain combines TRBV6-1 with TRBJ1-5; TRBD1 agrees at 7 bases. The CDR3 is 14 amino acids. Germline CDR1 MNHNS, CDR2 SASEGT. The ends lost 6 bases at V and 9 bases at J; junction bases unmatched: 11.